This T cell receptor beta chain came from a study of cytomegalovirus exposure and HLA in healthy donors. With 60 Vbeta and 13 Jbeta primers, the PCR was carried out. Profiling relied on immunoSEQ multiplex PCR, and the TCRdb table lists in-frame clones only, not all of them. Among around 250,000 clones listed, 81% were seen once. Among the donors, all were healthy bone marrow donors. As regards this clone: Antigen: not known.

Whole-study findings and limits: CMV serostatus stood as the only immune exposure information on hand.

The CDR3 has 13 residues. V shed 6 bases and J shed 4 bases, with 11 bases lying between them. Germline CDR1 reads SGHAT; CDR2 reads FQNNGV. The V gene is TRBV11-2, the J gene TRBJ2-3; no definite D call. The clonotype originates from an older woman in good health and CMV-seropositive. Sequencing input: PBMCs. CDR3 sequence (DNA): TGTGCCAGCAGTGATCGTCTATCAGATACGCAGTATTTT. Translated: CASSDRLSDTQYF. Full variable domain (remainder filled in from reference TRBV11-2 and TRBJ2-3): EAGVAQSPRYKIIEKRQSVAFWCNPISGHATLYWYQQILGQGPKLLIQFQNNGVVDDSQLPKDRFSAERLKGVDSTLKIQPAKLEDSAVYLCASSDRLSDTQYFGPGTRLTVL.